These T cell receptor beta chains were read from a single sample in a study of identical twins. TCRdb used MiXCR to reprocess the 5' RACE reads, holding one entry per CDR3 protein. The table includes 600,000 to 850,000 distinct CDR3 sequences, roughly 18% detected once. These data also formed part of another study, on T cells expressing NK-cell markers.

The sample was PBMCs. The origin of the receptors is a woman under 30 in good health. Both conserved end residues are part of each CDR3. D genes are given only for firm matches. Clone size is not always given. Where it is, it says once, few, many or a class for expanded clones.

v_call	cdr3_length	d_call	j_call	clone_size	cdr3_nt	cdr3_aa
TRBV20-1	13	NA	TRBJ2-5	few	TGCAGTGCTAGAGAGGGCAGTCCAGAGACCCAGTACTTC	CSAREGSPETQYF
TRBV7-8	18	TRBD2	TRBJ2-2	NA	TGTGCCAGCAGCTTAGTAGGGCTAGCGGGAGAGCTGGGCGGGGAGCTGTTTTTT	CASSLVGLAGELGGELFF
TRBV7-9	14	TRBD1	TRBJ1-2	few	TGTGCCAGCAGCTTATCCGGACAGGCCTATGGCTACACCTTC	CASSLSGQAYGYTF
TRBV7-9	15	NA	TRBJ2-7	NA	TGTGCCAGCAGCTTAGTTCGACCGAGCTCCTACGAGCAGTACTTC	CASSLVRPSSYEQYF
TRBV12-3/TRBV12-4	19	NA	TRBJ2-7	NA	TGTGCCAGCAAAGGGTACCACAGGGGAGTAGCGGATGATTCCTACGAGCAGTACTTC	CASKGYHRGVADDSYEQYF
TRBV25-1	11	NA	TRBJ1-3	few	TGTGCCACCCGTTATGGAAACACCATATATTTT	CATRYGNTIYF
TRBV6-1	14	NA	TRBJ1-2	few	TGTGCCAGCAGTAATATACCCGACGGTTATGGCTACACCTTC	CASSNIPDGYGYTF
TRBV27	18	TRBD2	TRBJ2-7	NA	TGTGCCAGCGGAAGACTACCTTCAGCGGGAGCGGAACCCCACGAGCAGTACTTC	CASGRLPSAGAEPHEQYF
TRBV9	15	TRBD2	TRBJ2-5	NA	TGTGCCAGCAGCCACGGGACTACAAACCAAGAGACCCAGTACTTC	CASSHGTTNQETQYF
TRBV7-9	15	TRBD1	TRBJ2-5	few	TGTGCCAGCAGCTCAAACAGGGGACGTCGGGAGACCCAGTACTTC	CASSSNRGRRETQYF
TRBV29-1	15	TRBD2	TRBJ2-2	few	TGCAGCGTTGAAGTAGCGGGGGTTAACACCGGGGAGCTGTTTTTT	CSVEVAGVNTGELFF
TRBV10-3	14	NA	TRBJ2-5	NA	TGTGCCATCAGGCCACAGGGTGGGCAAGAGACCCAGTACTTC	CAIRPQGGQETQYF
TRBV29-1	11	TRBD1	TRBJ1-2	NA	TGCAGCGTTGAAAGGGACAGGGGCTACACCTTC	CSVERDRGYTF